The next 22 T cell receptor beta chains were all read from a single sample in a study of molecular identifiers for immune sequencing clone quantification. Via MiXCR, TCRdb re-called the PCR reads, giving one row per CDR3 protein. The table records approximately 670,000 distinct CDR3 sequences, about 20% of them present only once. The specimen was naive CD8+ T cells from blood, with Jurkat cell RNA spiked in. Subset here: FACS-sorted CD8+CD4-CCR7+CD45RA+ naive T cells. The source is a human donor in good health. Some libraries in this study had Jurkat cell RNA spiked in.

This clonotype appeared many times. The chain joins TRBV19 to TRBJ1-5, with no clear D. Germline CDR1 is LNHDA and CDR2 is SQIVND (reference sequence). Deletions cut 10 bases from V and 0 bases from J, with 13 bases between. The CDR3 is 14 amino acids. For the CDR3, the DNA is TGTGCCACCGATTCAGCGTATAGCAATCAGCCCCAGCATTTT. Encoded protein: CATDSAYSNQPQHF.

Details on this clonotype: A read error is possible here, since a much larger clone lies one base away. As DNA, the CDR3 is TGTGCCAGCAGTTCGTTGGGGACTGATCAGCCCCAGCATTTT. It codes for CASSSLGTDQPQHF. The chain links TRBV12-3 or TRBV12-4 to TRBJ1-5; D might be TRBD1 (5 bases). Trimming cost V 4 bases and J 5 bases, with 12 bases left between them. This CDR3 is 14 amino acids long.

In this sample, this clonotype turned up many times. The V gene is TRBV12-3 or TRBV12-4, the J gene TRBJ1-5; 11 nucleotides align to TRBD1. The CDR3 has 16 residues. With 4 bases clipped from V and 6 bases from J, the junction kept 8 bases outside the gene matches. CDR3 in amino acids: CASSSRDRGEGQPQHF. The CDR3 DNA reads TGTGCCAGCAGTTCCCGGGACAGGGGGGAAGGTCAGCCCCAGCATTTT.

The sample holds a few counts of this clonotype. CDR3 DNA sequence: TGTGCCAGCAGCCCGTCGGGAGCTTCAAGGCAGCCCCAGCATTTT. Translated: CASSPSGASRQPQHF. This rearrangement joins TRBV3-1 to TRBJ1-5; D not resolved. The V end was cut by 4 bases, the J end by 7 bases, with 17 bases between. The length of the CDR3 is 15 residues. CDR1 is LGHDT and CDR2 is YNNKEL in the germline V gene (reference sequence).

Of note for this clonotype: The junction does not match germline at one end; this may be a read error. The chain uses TRBV12-3 or TRBV12-4 and TRBJ2-2, with D possibly matching TRBD2 (5 bases). The CDR3 loop spans 16 amino acids. The CDR3 nucleotides read TGTGCCAGCAGTTTATCGTCAGCGGTGAACGCCGGGGAGCTGTTTTTT. This codes for CASSLSSAVNAGELFF.

This clonotype was counted at least ten times. V usage is TRBV20-1 and J usage is TRBJ1-5; TRBD1 is a possible D gene (6 bases). The V and J ends lost 0 bases and 0 bases respectively, with 12 bases between them. Germline CDR1 and CDR2: DFQATT and SNEGSKA (reference sequence). This CDR3 spans 16 amino acids. CDR3 bases: TGCAGTGCTAGAGAGCAGGGGACAAATAGCAATCAGCCCCAGCATTTT. Amino acid sequence: CSAREQGTNSNQPQHF.

This clonotype was seen a handful of times. This may stem from a read error, because a much larger clone lies one nucleotide away. This chain connects TRBV20-1 to TRBJ2-5; D tentatively fits TRBD1 or TRBD2 (5 bases each). CDR1 is DFQATT, CDR2 SNEGSKA, per germline (reference sequence). The CDR3 sequence is 14 residues long. The V and J ends lost 0 bases and 4 bases respectively, with 12 bases between them. The CDR3 region has the DNA TGCAGTGCTAGAGATAGCTTGGGGGTAGAGACCCAGTACTTC. This codes for CSARDSLGVETQYF.

This clonotype was recorded many times. V gene TRBV9 combines with J gene TRBJ1-4; tentative D call: TRBD1 (5 bases). The CDR3 loop spans 14 amino acids. The germline CDR1 and CDR2 sequences are SGDLS and YYNGEE. The germline V and J ends were trimmed by 3 bases and 6 bases, with 12 bases remaining between them. The DNA of the CDR3 is TGTGCCAGCAGCGCATCAGGGTTTGATGAAAAACTGTTTTTT. Translating gives CASSASGFDEKLFF.

This chain joins TRBV20-1 and TRBJ1-6; a weak D match, TRBD1 (6 bases). The CDR3 has 14 residues. Germline V gives CDR1 DFQATT, CDR2 SNEGSKA (reference sequence). The germline V and J ends were trimmed by 1 base and 9 bases, with 13 bases remaining between them. CDR3 amino acids: CSARGGTLGSPLHF. For the CDR3, the DNA is TGCAGTGCTAGAGGTGGGACATTAGGTTCACCCCTCCACTTT.

Concerning this clonotype itself: One base away lies a much larger clone, so this may be a sequencing read error. The rearrangement uses TRBV10-3 and TRBJ2-5; no reliable D call. The germline V gene encodes CDR1 ENHRY and CDR2 SYGVKD. The CDR3 length is 15 residues. The CDR3: CALSEWSAGQETQYF. The CDR3 nucleotides read TGTGCCCTCAGTGAGTGGAGCGCTGGTCAAGAGACCCAGTACTTC.

The chain is built from TRBV3-1 and TRBJ2-1; D could derive from TRBD1 or TRBD2 (5 bases each). The CDR3 totals 17 residues. Germline V gene sequence: CDR1 LGHDT, CDR2 YNNKEL (reference sequence). Trimming took off 4 bases at V and 4 bases at J, with 20 bases between the two ends. The CDR3 protein is CASSPIGGTGAYNEQFF. In DNA form, the CDR3 reads TGTGCCAGCAGCCCTATTGGGGGAACAGGCGCTTACAATGAGCAGTTCTTC.

This clonotype appeared many times. The rearrangement joins TRBV9 to TRBJ2-3, with 7 nucleotides matching TRBD2. The ends lost 3 bases at V and 4 bases at J; junction bases unmatched: 5. The CDR3 has 14 amino acids. The germline V gene encodes CDR1 SGDLS and CDR2 YYNGEE. The CDR3 DNA reads as TGTGCCAGCAGCGAAGCGGGAACCTCAGATACGCAGTATTTT. The encoded protein is CASSEAGTSDTQYF.

The sample holds many counts of this clonotype. This chain links TRBV6-5 with TRBJ1-4; a weak D match, TRBD1 (5 bases). The CDR3 loop spans 15 amino acids. CDR1 and CDR2 (germline): MNHEY, SVGAGI. Trimming removed 5 bases from V and 10 bases from J, with 20 bases in between. DNA for the CDR3: TGTGCCAGCAGTGTACAGGCTACACCCGGCGGAAAACTGTTTTTT. The encoded protein is CASSVQATPGGKLFF.

This clonotype was observed many times. J is TRBJ2-3 and V is TRBV2; 9 nucleotides align to TRBD1. The CDR3 contains 15 residues. The V and J ends lost 2 bases and 4 bases, in that order; junction bases with no gene match: 4. Germline CDR1 SNHLY, CDR2 FYNNEI. The CDR3 sequence: CASSEWTGVADTQYF. The CDR3 DNA sequence: TGTGCCAGCAGTGAATGGACAGGGGTCGCAGATACGCAGTATTTT.

Points on this clonotype: One end of the junction does not line up with germline, which may come from a read error. The V and J genes are TRBV27 and TRBJ1-3; no clear D. In germline, CDR1 is MNHEY, CDR2 SMNVEV (reference sequence). The length of the CDR3 is 13 residues. The CDR3 nucleotides are TGTGCCTGCAGTTTATCCTCTGGAAACACCATATATTTT. This codes for CACSLSSGNTIYF.

The chain joins TRBV21-1 to TRBJ2-5; no check of the table's D call, TRBD1, against the DNA was made. TRBV21-1 counts as a pseudogene. The CDR3 contains 15 residues. CDR3 residues: CASSKKTGGTETQYF. CDR3 DNA sequence: TGTGCCAGCAGCAAAAAGACAGGGGGCACTGAGACCCAGTACTTC.

On this clonotype itself: One base away lies a much larger clone, so this may be a sequencing read error. The rearrangement links TRBV27 to TRBJ1-4; perhaps TRBD1 as D (5 bases). Germline loops: CDR1 MNHEY, CDR2 SMNVEV (reference sequence). The CDR3 length is 16 residues. Here the CDR3 DNA reads TGTGCCAGCAGTTTATCTGGGGCACCGCTCAATGAAAAACTGGTTTTT. This encodes CASSLSGAPLNEKLVF.

This clonotype was picked up a small number of times. This chain connects TRBV6-2 or TRBV6-3 to TRBJ2-7; D unclear. Germline values: CDR1 MNHEY, CDR2 SVGEGT. Trimming stripped 5 bases from V and 2 bases from J, with 13 bases between. There are 14 residues in the CDR3. As DNA, the CDR3 is TGTGCCAGCAGTACGGCCCTAGGGCCCTACGAGCAGTACTTC. As protein: CASSTALGPYEQYF.

To note about this clonotype: Possible read error: a much larger clone is one base away. V usage is TRBV12-3 or TRBV12-4 and J usage is TRBJ2-7, with TRBD2 matching over 8 bases. CDR3 length: 13 amino acids. Losses at the gene ends were 6 bases for V and 9 bases for J; bases not matched to a gene: 10. CDR3 sequence (DNA): TGTGCCAGCAGCCGGGGGGGGGCCCACGTGCAGTACTTC. It codes for CASSRGGAHVQYF.

Turning to this clonotype: The junction shows a germline mismatch at one end, possibly a read error. The genes are TRBV6-5 and TRBJ2-1, with D unclear. The germline V gene encodes CDR1 MNHEY and CDR2 SVGAGI. CDR3 size: 13 residues. CDR3 region: CASSHSTVGEQFF. As DNA, the CDR3 is TGTGCCAGCAGTCACTCGACTGTAGGCGAGCAGTTCTTC.

This clonotype was detected many times. The chain joins TRBV29-1 to TRBJ2-7; D not certain. Between the trimmed V and J ends, which lost 4 bases and 1 base, there was a span of 14 bases. Germline V CDR1 and CDR2: SQVTM, ANQGSEA. The CDR3 consists of 14 residues. In DNA form, the CDR3 reads TGCAGCGTTGTTCCCGGAGCCCCGTCCTACGAGCAGTACTTC. As protein: CSVVPGAPSYEQYF.

This clonotype was seen ten or more times. The chain links TRBV7-9 to TRBJ2-3; 9 bases align to TRBD2. Germline values: CDR1 SEHNR, CDR2 FQNEAQ (reference sequence). Trimming removed 8 bases from V and 0 bases from J; junction bases left unmatched: 6. The CDR3 contains 15 residues. CDR3 sequence: CASLSGTSSTDTQYF. CDR3 nucleotides: TGTGCCAGCCTCTCCGGGACTAGCAGCACAGATACGCAGTATTTT. The full variable domain, its missing parts supplied by reference TRBV7-9 and TRBJ2-3, is DTGVSQNPRHKITKRGQNVTFRCDPISEHNRLYWYRQTLGQGPEFLTYFQNEAQLEKSRLLSDRFSAERPKGSFSTLEIQRTEQGDSAMYLCASLSGTSSTDTQYFGPGTRLTVL.